What follows describes a single T cell receptor beta chain. The record originates from a study of response to subunit inactivated influenza vaccine. TCRdb reprocessed the RT-PCR reads with MiXCR, giving one entry per CDR3 protein. The sample lists 500,000 to 600,000 distinct CDR3 sequences, roughly 10% occurring once. This CDR3 contains 16 residues. V was clipped by 5 bases and J by 4 bases, with 20 bases between them. Germline CDR1 is DFQATT and CDR2 is SNEGSKA (reference sequence). This sample comprised PBMCs from blood, obtained on the day of vaccination. The clonotype was recovered from a man aged 45-65 years who received an inactivated influenza vaccine. The rearrangement uses TRBV20-1 and TRBJ2-2, with D tentatively TRBD1 or TRBD2 (6 bases each). DNA of the CDR3: TGCAGTGCTCGGCTTGGGGGGCGCATGGGCACCGGGGAGCTGTTTTTT. This translates into CSARLGGRMGTGELFF.